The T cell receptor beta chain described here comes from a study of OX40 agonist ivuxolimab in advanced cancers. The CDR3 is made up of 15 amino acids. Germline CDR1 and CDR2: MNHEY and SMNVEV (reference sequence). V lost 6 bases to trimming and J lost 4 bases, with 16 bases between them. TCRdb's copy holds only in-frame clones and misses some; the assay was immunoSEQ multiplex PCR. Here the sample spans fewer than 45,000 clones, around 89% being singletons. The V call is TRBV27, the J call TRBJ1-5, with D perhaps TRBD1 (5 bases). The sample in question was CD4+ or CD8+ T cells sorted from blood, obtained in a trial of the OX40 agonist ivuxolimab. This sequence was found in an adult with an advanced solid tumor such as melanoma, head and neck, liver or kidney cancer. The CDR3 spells CASSLIGAANQPQHF. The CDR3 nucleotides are TGTGCCAGCAGCCTGATCGGGGCAGCGAATCAGCCCCAGCATTTT.